Listed here is a single T cell receptor (beta chain). Its antigen is still unknown. Indicated time point: naive CD8 control sorted from an acute-time-point sample. These data originate in a study of CD8 T cells in acute hepatitis C reinfection. Study findings and constraints: Follow-up repertoires were missing for chronically infected subjects. Only TCRbeta was bulk sequenced, so alphabeta pairing is unknown.

V lost 0 bases, J lost 3 bases, and 8 bases stayed unmatched. The CDR3 has 17 amino acids. Germline V gene sequence: CDR1 LGHNA, CDR2 YSLEER. Only in-frame clones appear in the TCRdb table, and some are missing; sequencing was by immunoSEQ multiplex PCR. The table records approximately 39,000 clones, more than 75% of them present only once. Sequenced material: naive CD8+ T cells from PBMCs. The chain has TRBV4-3 and TRBJ2-3, with 8 positions matching TRBD1. The receptor was isolated from a man younger than 40 with chronic hepatitis C. The CDR3 coding sequence is TGCGCCAGCAGCCAAGATCGGTTCAGGGGGCTGACAGATACGCAGTATTTT. As protein: CASSQDRFRGLTDTQYF.